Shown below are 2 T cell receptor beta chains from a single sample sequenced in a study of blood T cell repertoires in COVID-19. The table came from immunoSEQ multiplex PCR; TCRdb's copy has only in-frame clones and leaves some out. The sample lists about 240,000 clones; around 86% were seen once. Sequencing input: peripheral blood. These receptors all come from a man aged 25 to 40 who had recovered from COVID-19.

The CDR3 is CASSHSFEQFF. The CDR3 DNA is TGTGCCAGCAGCCACAGTTTTGAGCAGTTCTTC. The chain uses TRBV7-9 and TRBJ2-1; no clear D gene. Trimming took off 5 bases at V and 9 bases at J, with 8 bases between the two ends. This CDR3 contains 11 residues. CDR1 and CDR2 from the germline V gene are SEHNR and FQNEAQ (reference sequence).

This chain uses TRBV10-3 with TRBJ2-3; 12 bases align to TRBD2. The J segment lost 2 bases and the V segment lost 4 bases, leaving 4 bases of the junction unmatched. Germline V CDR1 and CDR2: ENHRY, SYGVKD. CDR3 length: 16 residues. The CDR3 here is CAISATSGGTTDTQYF. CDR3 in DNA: TGTGCCATCAGTGCCACTAGCGGGGGGACCACAGATACGCAGTATTTT.